There are a few counts of the clone carrying this T cell receptor (beta chain). Its antigen remains unidentified. Attachment of unique molecular identifiers was made to individual cDNA molecules. TCRdb itself ran the 5' RACE reads through MiXCR, one entry per CDR3 protein. The data show about 90,000 distinct CDR3 sequences, roughly 12% seen once. The data were obtained in a study of early T cells in non-severe SARS-CoV-2 infection. For the study at large: Alpha and beta chains were unpaired, from unsorted whole-blood bulk RNA.

Findings and caveats of the study: VDJdb-based annotation leaned toward anti-spike CD8 responses and missed private and CD4 specificities.

The CDR3 is 14 amino acids. Germline CDR1 is MNHEY and CDR2 is SMNVEV (reference sequence). V shed 3 bases and J shed 1 base, with 10 bases lying between them. This material consisted of whole blood, taken at baseline. The J gene is TRBJ2-7, the V gene TRBV27; D may be TRBD1 (6 bases). The TCR originated in an adult who was a healthcare worker with PCR-confirmed SARS-CoV-2 infection or an uninfected control (not recorded which). CDR3 sequence: CASSFHRASYEQYF. The CDR3 DNA sequence: TGTGCCAGCAGTTTCCACAGGGCGTCCTACGAGCAGTACTTC.